Each of the 26 T cell receptor beta chains below was sequenced from the same sample in a study of T cells after yellow fever vaccination. MiXCR, applied by TCRdb to the 5' RACE reads, yields one record per CDR3 protein. The sample consists of some 120,000 distinct CDR3 sequences, roughly 9% of them appearing once. Material: CD8+ T cells sorted from PBMCs, obtained on the day of the yellow fever booster vaccination. Source of these receptors: a man aged 18 to 29 who received the YFV17D yellow fever vaccine.

This clonotype was observed a few times. The V call is TRBV7-9, the J call TRBJ2-5; D possibly corresponds to TRBD1 (6 bases). This CDR3 contains 16 residues. Germline lookup yields CDR1 SEHNR and CDR2 FQNEAQ (reference sequence). V was shortened by 2 bases and J by 5 bases, with 18 bases between the two germline ends. The CDR3 spells CASSLTPGHLGETQYF. The CDR3 DNA is TGTGCCAGCAGCTTAACACCGGGACACCTTGGGGAGACCCAGTACTTC.

The gene calls are TRBV11-1 and TRBJ1-5; no firm D call. Trimming pared 4 bases from V and 2 bases from J, leaving 9 bases between. Germline lookup yields CDR1 SGHAT and CDR2 FQDESV (reference sequence). The CDR3 spans 14 residues. CDR3 nucleotide sequence: TGTGCCAGCAGCTCGGGGTATGGCAATCAGCCCCAGCATTTT. The encoded protein is CASSSGYGNQPQHF.

A few counts support this clonotype. The rearrangement joins TRBV29-1 to TRBJ2-2, with D unresolved. The CDR3 is 11 residues long. Trimming took off 6 bases at V and 3 bases at J, with 5 bases between the two ends. Germline CDR1 is SQVTM and CDR2 is ANQGSEA. CDR3 sequence: CSVRDTGELFF. CDR3 bases: TGCAGCGTCCGGGACACCGGGGAGCTGTTTTTT.

The chain uses TRBV5-5 and TRBJ2-5, with D possibly being TRBD1 (6 bases). CDR1 and CDR2 (germline): SGHKS, YYEKEE (reference sequence). Trimming shortened V by 0 bases and J by 4 bases, and 16 bases separated the two germline ends. The CDR3 length is 16 residues. The DNA for the CDR3 is TGTGCCAGCAGCTTGGACCGGCACAGGGTTGCAGAGACCCAGTACTTC. This gives the protein CASSLDRHRVAETQYF.

This clonotype was detected many times. V is TRBV29-1 and J is TRBJ2-3; 7 bases align to TRBD2. This CDR3 spans 13 amino acids. V was pared by 7 bases and J by 3 bases, with 7 bases of the junction left unmatched. CDR1 is SQVTM and CDR2 is ANQGSEA in the germline V gene. As DNA, the CDR3 is TGCAGCGCCGAACGGGGGGATACAGATACGCAGTATTTT. It yields the protein CSAERGDTDTQYF.

This chain links TRBV10-3 with TRBJ2-3; no definite D call. V lost 3 bases and J 0 bases, leaving 10 bases between the germline ends. The length of the CDR3 is 15 residues. CDR1 ENHRY and CDR2 SYGVKD come from the germline V gene. The DNA of the CDR3 is TGTGCCATCAGTGACAGATTCTCTAGCACAGATACGCAGTATTTT. Translation: CAISDRFSSTDTQYF.

The chain employs TRBV3-1 and TRBJ1-1; D possibly corresponds to TRBD1 (5 bases). Germline V gene data show CDR1 as LGHDT and CDR2 as YNNKEL (reference sequence). The CDR3 contains 14 residues. Trimming shortened V by 0 bases and J by 7 bases, and 12 bases separated the two germline ends. The CDR3 protein is CASSQEAGLSEAFF. CDR3 DNA sequence: TGTGCCAGCAGCCAAGAGGCGGGGCTGAGTGAAGCTTTCTTT.

This clonotype was counted a few times. The chain uses TRBV12-3 or TRBV12-4 and TRBJ1-1; tentative D call: TRBD1 (6 bases). The germline V and J ends were trimmed by 5 bases and 0 bases, with 25 bases remaining between them. The CDR3 length is 19 residues. The CDR3 bases are TGTGCCAGCAGTCCGGGCGGGGGGCGAGGGGTTTTACTGAACACTGAAGCTTTCTTT. Translated: CASSPGGGRGVLLNTEAFF.

There are a few counts of this clonotype. The gene calls are TRBV12-3 or TRBV12-4 and TRBJ2-4, with 8 bases fitting TRBD2. Trimming took 3 bases from V and 3 from J; bases not matched to a gene: 16. This CDR3 spans 19 amino acids. In DNA form, the CDR3 reads TGTGCCAGCAGTTTGATAGAACGGGGGGGCCTTGAAGACAAAAACATTCAGTACTTC. Translating it yields CASSLIERGGLEDKNIQYF.

Ten or more counts support this clonotype. The chain recombines TRBV9 with TRBJ2-3; D unresolved. Germline CDR1 is SGDLS and CDR2 is YYNGEE. Deletions cut 0 bases from V and 2 bases from J, with 16 bases between. The CDR3 is 17 residues long. The CDR3: CASSVGEVVLNTDTQYF. The CDR3 DNA sequence: TGTGCCAGCAGCGTAGGCGAGGTGGTTTTGAACACAGATACGCAGTATTTT.

The V and J genes are TRBV18 and TRBJ2-3; 8 bases align to TRBD1. The CDR3 is 15 residues long. Germline V gives CDR1 KGHSH, CDR2 LQKENI. The ends lost 6 bases at V and 3 bases at J; junction bases unmatched: 8. The CDR3 DNA reads as TGTGCCAGCTCCCCAAGCGGACAGGGAACAGATACGCAGTATTTT. It specifies CASSPSGQGTDTQYF.

This clonotype has a handful of counts. J is TRBJ2-6 and V is TRBV4-3; D call uncertain. This CDR3 has 16 residues. Germline lookup yields CDR1 LGHNA and CDR2 YSLEER. The germline V and J ends were trimmed by 0 bases and 0 bases, with 6 bases remaining between them. The chain's CDR3 is CASSQDRYSGANVLTF. CDR3 nucleotide sequence: TGCGCCAGCAGCCAAGATCGGTACTCTGGGGCCAACGTCCTGACTTTC.

V is TRBV9 and J is TRBJ1-2; D remains unclear. This CDR3 has 15 amino acids. V was clipped by 0 bases and J by 0 bases, with 9 bases between them. Per germline, CDR1 SGDLS and CDR2 YYNGEE. DNA of the CDR3: TGTGCCAGCAGCGTAGGGGCAGCAGCTAACTATGGCTACACCTTC. It codes for CASSVGAAANYGYTF.

The chain uses TRBV4-3 and TRBJ2-3, with D perhaps given as TRBD1 or TRBD2 (7 bases each). The CDR3 totals 16 residues. Trimming took off 4 bases at V and 2 bases at J, with 16 bases between the two ends. CDR1 and CDR2 from the germline V gene are LGHNA and YSLEER. The CDR3: CASSPLTGRDTDTQYF. In DNA form, the CDR3 reads TGCGCCAGCAGCCCTCTGACAGGGAGGGACACAGATACGCAGTATTTT.

This clonotype has a count of ten or more. The chain carries TRBV6-5 and TRBJ2-5, with 8 bases aligning to TRBD2. V trimming: 6 bases; J trimming: 1 base; junction bases outside the gene matches: 7. In germline, CDR1 is MNHEY, CDR2 SVGAGI. The CDR3 contains 15 residues. CDR3 DNA: TGTGCCAGCAGAGCCAGCGGGGGCCTCCAAGAGACCCAGTACTTC. Its translation: CASRASGGLQETQYF.

The chain recombines TRBV12-3 or TRBV12-4 with TRBJ2-5, with TRBD1 matching over 7 bases. CDR3 length: 15 residues. V dropped 5 bases and J dropped 4; count of bases not matched to a gene: 10. CDR3: CASSPYFTGVETQYF. CDR3 sequence (DNA): TGTGCCAGCAGTCCGTACTTCACAGGGGTAGAGACCCAGTACTTC.

A few counts support this clonotype. V gene TRBV30 combines with J gene TRBJ2-2; D perhaps matches TRBD1 (6 bases). The CDR3 is made up of 15 amino acids. The germline CDR1 and CDR2 sequences are GTSNPN and SVGIG (reference sequence). Trimming stripped 0 bases from V and 4 bases from J, with 12 bases between. CDR3 sequence: CAWSVIWGPTGELFF. The CDR3 bases are TGTGCCTGGAGTGTAATTTGGGGGCCCACCGGGGAGCTGTTTTTT.

This clonotype was seen many times. The genes are TRBV27 and TRBJ2-7, with TRBD2 matching over 10 bases. Per germline, CDR1 MNHEY and CDR2 SMNVEV (reference sequence). Trimming cost V 3 bases and J 2 bases; bases outside gene matches: 4. This CDR3 region has 15 residues. The CDR3 nucleotides are TGTGCCAGCAGTTTGTCTAGCGGGGGTGCCTACGAGCAGTACGTC. This gives the protein CASSLSSGGAYEQYV.

The chain carries TRBV5-1 and TRBJ2-1; D remains unclear. V was clipped by 7 bases and J by 6 bases, with 8 bases between them. Germline loops: CDR1 SGHRS, CDR2 YFSETQ. The CDR3 extends over 11 amino acids. This CDR3 is CASQSSNEQFF. The CDR3 DNA follows: TGCGCCAGCCAAAGTAGCAATGAGCAGTTCTTC.

This sequence joins TRBV9 and TRBJ2-5; 8 bases agree with TRBD2. The V gene end was trimmed by 3 bases and the J gene end by 1 base; junction bases not matched to a gene: 2. Germline V gene sequence: CDR1 SGDLS, CDR2 YYNGEE. CDR3 length: 14 residues. CDR3 coding DNA: TGTGCCAGCAGCGAAAGCGGGGGCCAAGAGACCCAGTACTTC. Its translation is CASSESGGQETQYF.

Many counts were recorded for this clonotype. The genes are TRBV12-3 or TRBV12-4 and TRBJ2-2; the D call may be TRBD1 or TRBD2 (6 bases each). V was cut by 6 bases and J by 0 bases, with 11 bases left in between. This CDR3 has 15 amino acids. CDR3 nucleotide sequence: TGTGCCAGCAGGGAGGGACAAACGAACACCGGGGAGCTGTTTTTT. Translated: CASREGQTNTGELFF.

This clonotype was observed a few times. This chain links TRBV6-6 with TRBJ2-2; 9 bases line up with TRBD2. J lost 1 base, V lost 0 bases, and 6 bases had no gene match. The CDR3 is 18 residues long. CDR1 is MNHNY, CDR2 SVGAGI, per germline (reference sequence). CDR3 residues: CASSYSIAAGGNTGELFF. In DNA, the CDR3 is TGTGCCAGCAGTTACTCGATAGCAGCGGGGGGGAACACCGGGGAGCTGTTTTTT.

This clonotype has a handful of counts. The J gene is TRBJ1-4, the V gene TRBV27; D is ambiguous. CDR3 length: 15 residues. Germline V gene sequence: CDR1 MNHEY, CDR2 SMNVEV (reference sequence). The V end lost 3 bases, the J end lost 4 bases, and 12 bases lay between the germline ends. The CDR3 protein is CASSFLADLNEKLFF. The CDR3 nucleotides read TGTGCCAGCAGTTTCCTGGCAGACCTTAATGAAAAACTGTTTTTT.

This clonotype was picked up many times. The chain couples TRBV6-5 to TRBJ1-2; 8 nucleotides line up with TRBD1. Per the germline V gene, CDR1 is MNHEY and CDR2 is SVGAGI. This CDR3 has 13 residues. Germline trimming cut 6 bases from V and 5 bases from J; bases unmatched to any gene: 5. The CDR3 is CASRIGQGYGYTF. CDR3 in DNA: TGTGCCAGCAGAATCGGACAGGGTTATGGCTACACCTTC.

The J gene is TRBJ2-2, the V gene TRBV27; D is ambiguous. CDR3 size: 16 residues. V lost 2 bases, J lost 0 bases, and 10 bases lay in between. Germline lookup yields CDR1 MNHEY and CDR2 SMNVEV (reference sequence). This CDR3 is CASSLKSGSNTGELFF. The CDR3 bases are TGTGCCAGCAGTTTAAAATCAGGTTCGAACACCGGGGAGCTGTTTTTT.

This clonotype was counted only a few times. The chain carries TRBV6-2 or TRBV6-3 and TRBJ1-2; D not certain. Germline CDR1 MNHEY, CDR2 SVGEGT. The CDR3 spans 13 residues. Trimming removed 7 bases from V and 3 bases from J, with 12 bases in between. CDR3 region: CASNPTAYYGYTF. CDR3 sequence (DNA): TGTGCCAGCAACCCGACTGCTTACTATGGCTACACCTTC.